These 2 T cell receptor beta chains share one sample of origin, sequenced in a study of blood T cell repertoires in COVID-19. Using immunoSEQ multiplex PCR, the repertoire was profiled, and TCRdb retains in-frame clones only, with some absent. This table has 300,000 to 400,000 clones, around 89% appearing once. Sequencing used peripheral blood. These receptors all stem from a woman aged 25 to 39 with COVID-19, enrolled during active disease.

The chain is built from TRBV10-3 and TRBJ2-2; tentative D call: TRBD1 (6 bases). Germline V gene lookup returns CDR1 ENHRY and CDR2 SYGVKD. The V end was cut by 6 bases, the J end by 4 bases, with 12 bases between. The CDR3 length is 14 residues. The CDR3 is CAISDGTTTGELFF. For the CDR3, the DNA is TGTGCCATCAGCGACGGGACAACCACCGGGGAGCTGTTTTTT.

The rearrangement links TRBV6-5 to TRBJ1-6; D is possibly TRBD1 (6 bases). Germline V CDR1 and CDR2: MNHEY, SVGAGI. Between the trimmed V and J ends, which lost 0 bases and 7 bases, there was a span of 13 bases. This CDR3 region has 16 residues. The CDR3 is CASSYSGPGVNSPLHF. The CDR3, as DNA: TGTGCCAGCAGTTACTCCGGCCCAGGGGTGAATTCACCCCTCCACTTT.